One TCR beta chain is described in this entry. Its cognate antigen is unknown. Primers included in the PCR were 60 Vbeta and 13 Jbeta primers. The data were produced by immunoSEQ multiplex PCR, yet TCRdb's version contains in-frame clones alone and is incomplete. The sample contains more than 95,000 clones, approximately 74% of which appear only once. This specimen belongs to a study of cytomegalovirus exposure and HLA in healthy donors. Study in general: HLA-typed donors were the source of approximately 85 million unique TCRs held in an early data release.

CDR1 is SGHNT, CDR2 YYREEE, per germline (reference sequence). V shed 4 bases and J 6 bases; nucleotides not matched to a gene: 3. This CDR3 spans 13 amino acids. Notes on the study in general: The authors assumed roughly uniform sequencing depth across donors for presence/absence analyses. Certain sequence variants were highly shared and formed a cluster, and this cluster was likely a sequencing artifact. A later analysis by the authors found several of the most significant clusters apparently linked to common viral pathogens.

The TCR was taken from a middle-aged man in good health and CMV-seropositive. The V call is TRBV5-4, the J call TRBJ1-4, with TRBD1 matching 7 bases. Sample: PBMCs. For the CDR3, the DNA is TGTGCCAGCAGCCTCGGGACAGATGAAAAACTGTTTTTT. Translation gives CASSLGTDEKLFF.